The subject of this entry is one T cell receptor beta chain. Its antigen is still unknown. The data originate from a study of cytomegalovirus exposure and HLA in healthy donors. Overall study context: From HLA-typed donors, an early data release held 70 million to 100 million unique TCRs. Points from the study as a whole: A list of roughly 160 TCR beta chains associated with cytomegalovirus was given.

Use of 60 Vbeta and 13 Jbeta primers characterized the PCR. TCRdb's copy holds only in-frame clones and misses some; the assay was immunoSEQ multiplex PCR. The sample holds approximately 140,000 clones; about 82% are singletons and the top ten take under 2.5%. Sequencing was performed on PBMCs. The sequence was obtained from a man aged 25 to 40 in good health and CMV-seronegative.

The chain's CDR3 is CASSLDVAVETQYF. In DNA, the CDR3 is TGTGCCAGCAGCTTAGATGTGGCCGTAGAGACCCAGTACTTC. The rearrangement uses TRBV11-2 and TRBJ2-5; D unclear. Germline values: CDR1 SGHAT, CDR2 FQNNGV. Trimming stripped 0 bases from V and 4 bases from J, with 9 bases between. The CDR3 has 14 amino acids.